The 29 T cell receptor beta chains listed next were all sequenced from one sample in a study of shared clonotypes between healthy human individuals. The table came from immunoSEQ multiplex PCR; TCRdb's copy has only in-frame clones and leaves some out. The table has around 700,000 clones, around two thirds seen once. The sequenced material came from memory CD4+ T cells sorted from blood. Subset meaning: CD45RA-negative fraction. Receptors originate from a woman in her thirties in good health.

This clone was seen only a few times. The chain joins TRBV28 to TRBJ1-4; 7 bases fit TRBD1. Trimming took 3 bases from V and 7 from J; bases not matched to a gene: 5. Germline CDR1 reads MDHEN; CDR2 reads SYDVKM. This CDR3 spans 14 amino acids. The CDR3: CASSFQGVGEKLFF. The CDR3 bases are TGTGCCAGCAGTTTTCAGGGGGTGGGTGAAAAACTGTTTTTT.

CDR3 in amino acids: CASSPYHEQYF. Written as DNA, the CDR3 is TGTGCCAGCAGTCCTTACCACGAGCAGTACTTC. The V gene is TRBV2, the J gene TRBJ2-7; no firm D call. Trimming removed 5 bases at V and 5 bases at J, with 7 bases between. Per the germline V gene, CDR1 is SNHLY and CDR2 is FYNNEI. This CDR3 region has 11 residues.

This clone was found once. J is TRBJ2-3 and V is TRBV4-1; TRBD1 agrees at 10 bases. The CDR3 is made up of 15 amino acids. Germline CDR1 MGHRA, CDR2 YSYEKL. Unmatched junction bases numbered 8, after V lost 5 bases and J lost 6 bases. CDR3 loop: CASSLRQGADDTQYF. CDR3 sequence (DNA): TGCGCCAGCAGCTTAAGACAGGGGGCTGACGATACGCAGTATTTT.

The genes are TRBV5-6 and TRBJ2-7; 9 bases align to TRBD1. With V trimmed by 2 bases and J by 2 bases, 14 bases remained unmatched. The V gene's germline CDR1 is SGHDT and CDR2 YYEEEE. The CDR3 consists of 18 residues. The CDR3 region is CASSFGTGSTRSAYEQYF. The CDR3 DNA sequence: TGTGCCAGCAGCTTTGGGACAGGGTCTACCCGGAGCGCCTACGAGCAGTACTTC.

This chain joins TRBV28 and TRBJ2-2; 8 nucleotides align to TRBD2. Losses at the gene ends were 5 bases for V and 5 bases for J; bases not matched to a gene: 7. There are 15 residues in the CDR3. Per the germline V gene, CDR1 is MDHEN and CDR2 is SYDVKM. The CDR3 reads CASSIAGTRTGELFF. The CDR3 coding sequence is TGTGCCAGCAGTATTGCCGGGACTAGAACCGGGGAGCTGTTTTTT.

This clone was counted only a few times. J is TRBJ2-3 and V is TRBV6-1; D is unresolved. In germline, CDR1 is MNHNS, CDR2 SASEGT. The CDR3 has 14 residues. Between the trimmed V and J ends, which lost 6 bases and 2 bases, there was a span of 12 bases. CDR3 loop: CASREFLSTDTQYF. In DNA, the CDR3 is TGTGCCAGCAGGGAATTCCTATCCACAGATACGCAGTATTTT.

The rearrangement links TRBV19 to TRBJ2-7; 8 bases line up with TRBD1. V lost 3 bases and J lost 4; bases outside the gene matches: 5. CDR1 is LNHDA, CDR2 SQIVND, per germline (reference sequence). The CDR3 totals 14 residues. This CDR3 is CASSIQGAFYEQYF. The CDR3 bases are TGTGCCAGTAGTATCCAGGGGGCGTTTTACGAGCAGTACTTC.

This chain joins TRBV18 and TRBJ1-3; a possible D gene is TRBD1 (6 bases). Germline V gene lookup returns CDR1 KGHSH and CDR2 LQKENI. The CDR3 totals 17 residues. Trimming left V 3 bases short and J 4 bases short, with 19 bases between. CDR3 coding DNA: TGTGCCAGCTCACCCCTTCCAGGGGTTCGTCCGGGAAACACCATATATTTT. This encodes CASSPLPGVRPGNTIYF.

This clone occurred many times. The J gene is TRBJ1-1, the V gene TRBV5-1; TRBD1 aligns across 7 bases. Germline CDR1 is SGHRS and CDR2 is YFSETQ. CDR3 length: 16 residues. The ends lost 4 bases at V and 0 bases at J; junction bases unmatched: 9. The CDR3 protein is CASSQIRDSLNTEAFF. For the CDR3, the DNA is TGCGCCAGCAGCCAAATCCGGGACAGCTTGAACACTGAAGCTTTCTTT.

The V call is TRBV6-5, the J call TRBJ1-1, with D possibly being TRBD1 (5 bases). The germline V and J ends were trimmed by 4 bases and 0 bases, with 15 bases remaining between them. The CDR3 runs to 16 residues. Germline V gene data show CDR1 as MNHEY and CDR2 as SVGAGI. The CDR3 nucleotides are TGTGCCAGCAGTTCCTTCCAGGGCGCCATGAACACTGAAGCTTTCTTT. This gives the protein CASSSFQGAMNTEAFF.

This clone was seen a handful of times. CDR3 bases: TGCAGCGTTCTTTATAAAAGAGGCTACGAGCAGTACTTC. This translates into CSVLYKRGYEQYF. The chain is built from TRBV29-1 and TRBJ2-7; no reliable D call. V lost 5 bases and J lost 3, with 14 bases in between. CDR3 size: 13 residues. From germline, CDR1 is SQVTM and CDR2 ANQGSEA.

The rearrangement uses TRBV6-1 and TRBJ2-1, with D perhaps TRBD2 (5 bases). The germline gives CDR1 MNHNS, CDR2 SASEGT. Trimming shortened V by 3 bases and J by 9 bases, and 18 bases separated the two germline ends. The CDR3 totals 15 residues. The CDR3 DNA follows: TGTGCCAGCAGTGACTACCTCCGGGCGGGTTTTGAGCAGTTCTTC. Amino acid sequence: CASSDYLRAGFEQFF.

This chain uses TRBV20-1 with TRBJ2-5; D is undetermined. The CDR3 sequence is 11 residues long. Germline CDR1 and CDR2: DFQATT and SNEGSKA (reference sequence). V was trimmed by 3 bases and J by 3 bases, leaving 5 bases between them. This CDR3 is CSARVKETQYF. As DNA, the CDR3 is TGCAGTGCTAGGGTTAAAGAGACCCAGTACTTC.

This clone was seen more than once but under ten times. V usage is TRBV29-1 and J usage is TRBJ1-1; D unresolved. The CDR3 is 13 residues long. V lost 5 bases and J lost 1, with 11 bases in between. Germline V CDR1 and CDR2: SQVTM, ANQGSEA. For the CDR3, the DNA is TGCAGCGTTAGGCAGGACGAGAACACTGAAGCTTTCTTT. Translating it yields CSVRQDENTEAFF. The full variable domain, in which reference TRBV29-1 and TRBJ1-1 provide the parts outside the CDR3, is SAVISQKPSRDICQRGTSLTIQCQVDSQVTMMFWYRQQPGQSLTLIATANQGSEATYESGFVIDKFPISRPNLTFSTLTVSNMSPEDSSIYLCSVRQDENTEAFFGQGTRLTVV.

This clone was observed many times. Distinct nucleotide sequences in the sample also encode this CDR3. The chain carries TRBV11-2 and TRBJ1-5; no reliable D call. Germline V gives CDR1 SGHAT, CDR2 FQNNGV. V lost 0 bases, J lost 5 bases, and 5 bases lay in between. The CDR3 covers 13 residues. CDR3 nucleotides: TGTGCCAGCAGCTTAGATGGCGATCAGCCCCAGCATTTT. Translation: CASSLDGDQPQHF.

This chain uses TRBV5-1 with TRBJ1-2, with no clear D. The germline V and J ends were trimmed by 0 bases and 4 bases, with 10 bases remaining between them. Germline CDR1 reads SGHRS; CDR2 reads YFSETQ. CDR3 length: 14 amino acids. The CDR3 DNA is TGCGCCAGCAGCTTGGGATCGGGGAGCTATGGCTACACCTTC. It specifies CASSLGSGSYGYTF.

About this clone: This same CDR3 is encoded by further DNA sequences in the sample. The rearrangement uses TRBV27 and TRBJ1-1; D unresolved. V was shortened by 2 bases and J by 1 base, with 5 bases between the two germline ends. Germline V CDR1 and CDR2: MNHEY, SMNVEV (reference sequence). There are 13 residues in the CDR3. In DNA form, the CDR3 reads TGTGCCAGCAGTTTACAGTCGAACACTGAAGCTTTCTTT. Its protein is CASSLQSNTEAFF.

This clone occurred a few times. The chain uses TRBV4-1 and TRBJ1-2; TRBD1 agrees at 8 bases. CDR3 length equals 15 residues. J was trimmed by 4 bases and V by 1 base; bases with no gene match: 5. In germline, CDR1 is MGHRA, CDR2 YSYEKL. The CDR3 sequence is CASSQGGQGGYGYTF. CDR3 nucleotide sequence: TGCGCCAGCAGCCAAGGAGGACAGGGCGGCTATGGCTACACCTTC.

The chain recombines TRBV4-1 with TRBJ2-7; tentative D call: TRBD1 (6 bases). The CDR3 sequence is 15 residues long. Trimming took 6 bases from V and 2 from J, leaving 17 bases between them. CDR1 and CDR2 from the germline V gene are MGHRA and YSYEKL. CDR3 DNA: TGCGCCAGCAGAGGTCGGGCAGGGGTTACCTACGAGCAGTACTTC. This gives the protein CASRGRAGVTYEQYF.

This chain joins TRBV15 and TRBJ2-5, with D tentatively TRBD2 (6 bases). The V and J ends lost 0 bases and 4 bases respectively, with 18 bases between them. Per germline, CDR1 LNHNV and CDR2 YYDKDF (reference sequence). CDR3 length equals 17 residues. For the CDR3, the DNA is TGTGCCACCAGCAGAGATCGGTTTGGTGCGGGGCTAGAGACCCAGTACTTC. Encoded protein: CATSRDRFGAGLETQYF.

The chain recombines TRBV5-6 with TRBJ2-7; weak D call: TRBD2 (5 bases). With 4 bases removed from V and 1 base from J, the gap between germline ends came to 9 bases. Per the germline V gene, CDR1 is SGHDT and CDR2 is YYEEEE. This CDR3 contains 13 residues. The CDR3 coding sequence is TGTGCCAGCAGCGGCGGGCAATCCTACGAGCAGTACTTC. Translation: CASSGGQSYEQYF.

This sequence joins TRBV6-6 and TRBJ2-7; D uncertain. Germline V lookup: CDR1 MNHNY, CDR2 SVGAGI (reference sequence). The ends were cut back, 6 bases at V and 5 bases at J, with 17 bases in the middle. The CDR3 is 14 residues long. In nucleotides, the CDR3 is TGTGCCAGCAGCTCACCTCCGGAGCAAAACGAGCAGTACTTC. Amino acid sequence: CASSSPPEQNEQYF.

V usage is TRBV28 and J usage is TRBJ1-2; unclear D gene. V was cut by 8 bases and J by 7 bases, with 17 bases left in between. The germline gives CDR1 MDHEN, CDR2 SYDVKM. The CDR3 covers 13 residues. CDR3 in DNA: TGTGCCAGCGTTACAGAGACTTATGGTGGCTACACCTTC. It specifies CASVTETYGGYTF.

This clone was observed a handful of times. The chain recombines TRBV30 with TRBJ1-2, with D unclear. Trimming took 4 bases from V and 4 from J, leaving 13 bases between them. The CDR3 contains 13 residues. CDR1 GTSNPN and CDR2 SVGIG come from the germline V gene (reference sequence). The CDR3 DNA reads TGTGCCTGGAAGATAGGTTCGGGCTATGGCTACACCTTC. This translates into CAWKIGSGYGYTF.

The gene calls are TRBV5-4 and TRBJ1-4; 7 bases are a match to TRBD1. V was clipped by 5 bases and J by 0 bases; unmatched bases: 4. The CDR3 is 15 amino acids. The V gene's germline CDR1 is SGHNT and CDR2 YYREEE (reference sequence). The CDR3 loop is CASSSTGPTNEKLFF. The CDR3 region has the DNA TGTGCCAGCAGTTCGACAGGGCCAACTAATGAAAAACTGTTTTTT. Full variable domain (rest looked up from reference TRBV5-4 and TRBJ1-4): ETGVTQSPTHLIKTRGQQVTLRCSSQSGHNTVSWYQQALGQGPQFIFQYYREEENGRGNFPPRFSGLQFPNYSSELNVNALELDDSALYLCASSSTGPTNEKLFFGSGTQLSVL.

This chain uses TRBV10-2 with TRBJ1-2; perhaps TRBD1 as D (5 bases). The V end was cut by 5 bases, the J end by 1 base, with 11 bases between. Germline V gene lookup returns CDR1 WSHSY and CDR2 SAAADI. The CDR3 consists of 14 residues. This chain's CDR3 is CASSRQLYNYGYTF. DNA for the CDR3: TGCGCCAGCAGTCGACAGCTATATAACTATGGCTACACCTTC.

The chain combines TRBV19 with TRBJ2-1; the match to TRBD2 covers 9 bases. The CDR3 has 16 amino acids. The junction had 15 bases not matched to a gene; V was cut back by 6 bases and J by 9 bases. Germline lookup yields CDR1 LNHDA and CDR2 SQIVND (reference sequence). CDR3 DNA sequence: TGTGCCAGTAGAACGTCGCATGCGGGAGGGTATGGTGAGCAGTTCTTC. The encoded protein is CASRTSHAGGYGEQFF.

CDR3 DNA: TGTGCCAGCAGCTTATCGGCGAGGGGAAGAAATGAGCAGTTCTTC. This gives the protein CASSLSARGRNEQFF. The chain carries TRBV7-2 and TRBJ2-1; D is possibly TRBD1 or TRBD2 (5 bases each). V was shortened by 2 bases and J by 7 bases, with 15 bases between the two germline ends. This CDR3 has 15 amino acids. CDR1 is SGHTA, CDR2 FQGNSA, per germline.

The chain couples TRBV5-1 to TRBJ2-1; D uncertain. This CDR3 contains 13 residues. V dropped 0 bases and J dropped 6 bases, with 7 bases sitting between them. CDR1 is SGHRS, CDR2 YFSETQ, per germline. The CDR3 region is CASSLGLFNEQFF. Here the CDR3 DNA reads TGCGCCAGCAGCTTGGGACTTTTCAATGAGCAGTTCTTC. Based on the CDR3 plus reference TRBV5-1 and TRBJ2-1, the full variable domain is KAGVTQTPRYLIKTRGQQVTLSCSPISGHRSVSWYQQTPGQGLQFLFEYFSETQRNKGNFPGRFSGRQFSNSRSEMNVSTLELGDSALYLCASSLGLFNEQFFGPGTRLTVL.